This TCR beta chain was recovered during a study of blood T cell repertoires in COVID-19. Study summary: The United States, Italy and Spain supplied acute and convalescent COVID-19 samples. PBMCs, B-cell-depleted T cells, or T cells were the source of the cDNA or gDNA that made up the material.

The CDR3 extends over 19 amino acids. V shed 2 bases, J shed 0 bases, and the junction held 7 bases outside the gene matches. Germline lookup yields CDR1 SGHDT and CDR2 YYEEEE. As originally analysed: Reference gene primer amplification gave estimated nucleated cell counts. Assay used: immunoSEQ multiplex PCR; TCRdb lists only in-frame clones, some missing. That table furnishes V, J and clone size, whereas the DNA furnished D and trimming. The repertoire consists of about 150,000 clones, with more than 75% occurring once and the leading ten covering roughly 15%. This TCR derives from a human donor with acute or convalescent COVID-19. The donor label of this sample is uncertain. The chain couples TRBV5-6 to TRBJ1-6, with TRBD1 identical over 11 bases. Sequenced input: peripheral blood. The CDR3 nucleotides read TGTGCCAGCAGCTTAGGCCCTGGGACAGGGGGCTCCTATAATTCACCCCTCCACTTT. Translation gives CASSLGPGTGGSYNSPLHF. Full variable domain (missing parts from reference TRBV5-6 and TRBJ1-6): DAGVTQSPTHLIKTRGQQVTLRCSPKSGHDTVSWYQQALGQGPQFIFQYYEEEERQRGNFPDRFSGHQFPNYSSELNVNALLLGDSALYLCASSLGPGTGGSYNSPLHFGNGTRLTVT.